This T cell receptor beta chain was sequenced during a study of control samples from healthy donors and cancer patients. This CDR3 is 13 amino acids long. Germline V CDR1 and CDR2: LNHDA, SQIVND (reference sequence). V was pared by 6 bases and J by 1 base, with 0 bases of the junction left unmatched. Clones were sequenced by immunoSEQ multiplex PCR, and TCRdb holds only the in-frame ones, with some missing. The table has about 100,000 clones, roughly 87% seen once. The receptor comes from a woman in her 50s in good health. V usage is TRBV19 and J usage is TRBJ2-3, with 8 nucleotides matching TRBD2. The sample consisted of blood. The CDR3 DNA reads as TGTGCCAGTAGGACTAGCGGCACAGATACGCAGTATTTT. Residues: CASRTSGTDTQYF.